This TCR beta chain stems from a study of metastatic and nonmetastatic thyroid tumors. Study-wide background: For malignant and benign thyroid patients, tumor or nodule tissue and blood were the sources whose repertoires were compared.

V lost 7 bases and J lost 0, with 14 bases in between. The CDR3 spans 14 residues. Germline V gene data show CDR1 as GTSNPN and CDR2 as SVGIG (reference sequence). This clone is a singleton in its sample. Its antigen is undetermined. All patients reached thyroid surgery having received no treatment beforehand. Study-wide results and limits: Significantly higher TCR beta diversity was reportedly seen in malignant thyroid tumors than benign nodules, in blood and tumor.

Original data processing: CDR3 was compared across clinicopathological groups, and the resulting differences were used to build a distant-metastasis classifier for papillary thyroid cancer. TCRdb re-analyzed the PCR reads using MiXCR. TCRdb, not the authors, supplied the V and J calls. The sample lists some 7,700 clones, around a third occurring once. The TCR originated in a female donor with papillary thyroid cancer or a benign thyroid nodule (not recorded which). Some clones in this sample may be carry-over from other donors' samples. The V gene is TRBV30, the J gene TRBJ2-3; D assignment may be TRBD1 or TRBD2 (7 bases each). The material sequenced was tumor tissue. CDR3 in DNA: TGTGCCTCTACAGGGGACTATAGCACAGATACGCAGTATTTT. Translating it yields CASTGDYSTDTQYF. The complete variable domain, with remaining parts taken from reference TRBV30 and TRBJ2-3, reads SQTIHQWPATLVQPVGSPLSLECTVEGTSNPNLYWYRQAAGRGLQLLFYSVGIGQISSEVPQNLSASRPQDRQFILSSKKLLLSDSGFYLCASTGDYSTDTQYFGPGTRLTVL.